This entry lists 32 T cell receptor beta chains sequenced from one sample in a study of blood T cell repertoires in COVID-19. The data were produced by immunoSEQ multiplex PCR, yet TCRdb's version contains in-frame clones alone and is incomplete. The sample lists some 74,000 clones; 80% to 90% were seen once. The sample consisted of peripheral blood. These receptors all come from a woman aged 80 or over with active or convalescent COVID-19.

The genes are TRBV19 and TRBJ2-1; 11 bases match TRBD2. The CDR3 is 14 residues long. The germline CDR1 and CDR2 sequences are LNHDA and SQIVND (reference sequence). V lost 3 bases to trimming and J lost 5 bases; unmatched junction nucleotides: 0. CDR3 amino acids: CASSISGGDNEQFF. CDR3 sequence (DNA): TGTGCCAGTAGTATTAGCGGGGGGGACAATGAGCAGTTCTTC.

V gene TRBV18 combines with J gene TRBJ1-2, with a possible D match to TRBD1 (6 bases). From germline, CDR1 is KGHSH and CDR2 LQKENI. The V gene lost 2 bases and the J gene lost 7 bases, with 17 bases spanning the gap. This CDR3 is built from 15 residues. The CDR3 sequence is CASSPTDTRGSGYTF. Here the CDR3 DNA reads TGTGCCAGCTCACCAACAGACACAAGGGGGTCTGGCTACACCTTC.

The rearrangement uses TRBV28 and TRBJ2-3, with D perhaps TRBD2 (5 bases). The CDR3 runs 14 residues. CDR1 is MDHEN, CDR2 SYDVKM, per germline. V was pared by 4 bases and J by 6 bases, with 14 bases between. CDR3 residues: CASSSWAGEDTQYF. Written as DNA, the CDR3 is TGTGCCAGCAGTTCGTGGGCCGGGGAGGATACGCAGTATTTT.

The chain couples TRBV5-1 to TRBJ2-2, with 9 positions matching TRBD1. CDR1 is SGHRS, CDR2 YFSETQ, per germline. The CDR3 runs 17 residues. V trimming: 0 bases; J trimming: 5 bases; junction bases outside the gene matches: 8. The CDR3 reads CASSLAPTGGGTGELFF. The CDR3 DNA reads as TGCGCCAGCAGCTTGGCCCCGACAGGGGGAGGGACCGGGGAGCTGTTTTTT.

The rearrangement links TRBV18 to TRBJ2-1; D is undetermined. With 6 bases removed from V and 2 bases from J, the gap between germline ends came to 8 bases. Germline-derived CDR1 and CDR2 are KGHSH and LQKENI. This CDR3 is 13 amino acids long. CDR3 protein: CASSSEAYNEQFF. The CDR3, as DNA: TGTGCCAGCTCCAGTGAAGCCTACAATGAGCAGTTCTTC.

The chain links TRBV12-5 to TRBJ2-2; TRBD1 matches 9 bases. Germline V gene sequence: CDR1 LGHNT, CDR2 FRNRAP. This CDR3 has 17 residues. V shed 5 bases, J shed 4 bases, and the junction held 11 bases outside the gene matches. The CDR3 sequence is CASGTRTGVRPTGELFF. The DNA for the CDR3 is TGTGCTAGTGGTACCCGGACAGGGGTACGGCCCACCGGGGAGCTGTTTTTT.

The V gene is TRBV18, the J gene TRBJ2-7; 10 bases are shared with TRBD1. CDR1 is KGHSH, CDR2 LQKENI, per germline. This CDR3 comprises 14 residues. The V segment lost 4 bases and the J segment 4 bases; nucleotides outside the gene matches: 4. The CDR3 sequence: CASSQGTGVYEQYF. The CDR3 DNA is TGTGCCAGCTCACAAGGGACAGGGGTGTACGAGCAGTACTTC.

The rearrangement joins TRBV11-2 to TRBJ1-1; D ambiguous. V lost 5 bases and J lost 0, with 10 bases in between. Germline assignment: CDR1 SGHAT and CDR2 FQNNGV. The CDR3 has 14 residues. CDR3 loop: CASSKNSMNTEAFF. CDR3 in DNA: TGTGCCAGCAGCAAAAACAGTATGAACACTGAAGCTTTCTTT.

The J gene is TRBJ1-3, the V gene TRBV10-1; D may be TRBD1 (5 bases). Trimming shortened V by 10 bases and J by 4 bases, and 14 bases separated the two germline ends. Germline values: CDR1 WNHNN, CDR2 SYGVQD (reference sequence). The CDR3 runs to 13 residues. The CDR3 region is CAKFREEGNTIYF. CDR3 sequence (DNA): TGCGCCAAATTCAGGGAAGAAGGAAACACCATATATTTT.

This clone occurred a few times. The V gene is TRBV11-2, the J gene TRBJ2-1; 11 bases agree with TRBD2. CDR3 length: 16 amino acids. Trimming at V came to 5 bases and at J to 8 bases, leaving 11 bases not matched to a gene. Germline V lookup: CDR1 SGHAT, CDR2 FQNNGV. Here the CDR3 reads CASSERLAGNVHEQFF. The DNA for the CDR3 is TGTGCCAGCAGCGAGCGACTAGCGGGAAATGTCCATGAGCAGTTCTTC.

This clone was seen just once. The chain combines TRBV21-1 with TRBJ2-2; TRBD2, the D gene given by the table, was not confirmed from the DNA. TRBV21-1 has pseudogene status. This CDR3 spans 16 amino acids. The CDR3 DNA is TGTGCCAGCAGCAAAGAGGGCGGGACTAACACCGGGGAGCTGTTTTTT. It codes for CASSKEGGTNTGELFF.

The rearrangement joins TRBV5-1 to TRBJ2-3; 10 nucleotides align to TRBD2. This CDR3 is built from 17 residues. Germline trimming cut 4 bases from V and 6 bases from J; bases unmatched to any gene: 14. The germline CDR1 and CDR2 sequences are SGHRS and YFSETQ. Here the CDR3 DNA reads TGCGCCAGCAGCCTGTACCTACTAGCGGGAACGGGGGATACGCAGTATTTT. It encodes CASSLYLLAGTGDTQYF.

The chain recombines TRBV5-1 with TRBJ2-3; D uncertain. CDR3 length: 16 amino acids. Between the trimmed V and J ends, which lost 0 bases and 0 bases, there was a span of 11 bases. In germline, CDR1 is SGHRS, CDR2 YFSETQ. CDR3 protein: CASSLGAGHSTDTQYF. In DNA, the CDR3 is TGCGCCAGCAGCTTGGGTGCAGGCCATAGCACAGATACGCAGTATTTT.

The CDR3 nucleotides are TGTGCCAGCAGTGCTCAGGGTCTGAATGAGCAGTTCTTC. Protein product: CASSAQGLNEQFF. The V and J genes are TRBV25-1 and TRBJ2-1; D perhaps matches TRBD1 (5 bases). This CDR3 comprises 13 residues. Trimming stripped 4 bases from V and 7 bases from J, with 11 bases between. Germline V gene lookup returns CDR1 MGHDK and CDR2 SYGVNS. The full variable domain, its missing parts supplied by reference TRBV25-1 and TRBJ2-1, is EADIYQTPRYLVIGTGKKITLECSQTMGHDKMYWYQQDPGMELHLIHYSYGVNSTEKGDLSSESTVSRIRTEHFPLTLESARPSHTSQYLCASSAQGLNEQFFGPGTRLTVL.

The rearrangement uses TRBV28 and TRBJ2-5; TRBD1 matches 8 bases. This CDR3 is 16 amino acids long. Germline assignment: CDR1 MDHEN and CDR2 SYDVKM. The ends lost 3 bases at V and 1 base at J; junction bases unmatched: 7. The CDR3 here is CASSFSTGVLQETQYF. CDR3 DNA sequence: TGTGCCAGCAGTTTTTCGACAGGGGTTCTCCAAGAGACCCAGTACTTC.

This clone was observed a handful of times. The chain combines TRBV19 with TRBJ1-5, with a tentative D call TRBD1 (5 bases). CDR1 and CDR2 (germline): LNHDA, SQIVND (reference sequence). The CDR3 sequence is 15 residues long. V was cut by 7 bases and J by 1 base, with 14 bases left in between. The chain's CDR3 is CASKTARDSNQPQHF. The CDR3 nucleotides read TGTGCCAGTAAAACCGCGCGGGACAGCAATCAGCCCCAGCATTTT.

The chain employs TRBV24-1 and TRBJ2-1; TRBD1 matches at 7 bases. With V trimmed by 0 bases and J by 9 bases, 7 bases remained unmatched. The CDR3 loop spans 15 amino acids. Germline loops: CDR1 KGHDR, CDR2 SFDVKD. The CDR3 DNA reads TGTGCCACCAGTGATTTGCAAGCAGGGGGTCTTGAGCAGTTCTTC. Protein: CATSDLQAGGLEQFF.

This chain links TRBV10-3 with TRBJ1-1, with 9 bases lining up with TRBD1. V was pared by 0 bases and J by 3 bases, with 5 bases of the junction left unmatched. This CDR3 contains 16 residues. Germline CDR1 and CDR2: ENHRY and SYGVKD. The CDR3 DNA is TGTGCCATCAGTGAGTCACAGGGGGCGGGGGACACTGAAGCTTTCTTT. Its protein product is CAISESQGAGDTEAFF.

This sequence joins TRBV10-1 and TRBJ2-2, with TRBD1 as a possible D gene (6 bases). With 3 bases removed from V and 2 bases from J, the gap between germline ends came to 16 bases. Germline V gives CDR1 WNHNN, CDR2 SYGVQD (reference sequence). This CDR3 is 17 amino acids long. This chain's CDR3 is CASSDAGTLLNTGELFF. The CDR3 region has the DNA TGCGCCAGCAGTGACGCCGGGACACTGCTTAACACCGGGGAGCTGTTTTTT.

This chain links TRBV3-1 (or the pseudogene TRBV3-2) with TRBJ1-5; the D is unclear. CDR3 size: 13 residues. Germline V gene lookup returns CDR1 LGHDT and CDR2 YNNKEL (reference sequence). V was shortened by 4 bases and J by 5 bases, with 9 bases between the two germline ends. CDR3 region: CASSRSIHQPQHF. As DNA, the CDR3 is TGTGCCAGCAGCCGGAGCATCCATCAGCCCCAGCATTTT.

V gene TRBV2 combines with J gene TRBJ1-5; 8 bases line up with TRBD1. CDR1 is SNHLY, CDR2 FYNNEI, per germline. V trimming: 6 bases; J trimming: 6 bases; junction bases outside the gene matches: 10. The CDR3 runs to 15 residues. The CDR3 sequence: CASRKDREEGQPQHF. DNA of the CDR3: TGTGCCAGCAGGAAGGACAGGGAAGAGGGTCAGCCCCAGCATTTT.

This chain joins TRBV27 and TRBJ2-1, with a possible D match to TRBD1 (5 bases). Germline V lookup: CDR1 MNHEY, CDR2 SMNVEV (reference sequence). This CDR3 has 15 residues. V was trimmed by 4 bases and J by 0 bases, leaving 10 bases between them. Here the CDR3 DNA reads TGTGCCAGCAGTTCCAGGGTGGCCTCCTACAATGAGCAGTTCTTC. It specifies CASSSRVASYNEQFF.

This clone was seen once. The chain uses TRBV6-2 or TRBV6-3 and TRBJ2-3; D perhaps matches TRBD1 (5 bases). The length of the CDR3 is 17 residues. Per germline, CDR1 MNHEY and CDR2 SVGEGT. V shed 2 bases and J shed 4 bases, with 19 bases lying between them. The CDR3 DNA follows: TGTGCCAGCAGTTACGAGAGAGTGACCGTGGGGCCAGATACGCAGTATTTT. Translated, it gives CASSYERVTVGPDTQYF.

This chain connects TRBV14 to TRBJ2-3, with 15 bases identical to TRBD2. The CDR3 extends over 18 amino acids. Germline loops: CDR1 SGHDN, CDR2 FVKESK. Unmatched junction bases numbered 8, after V lost 3 bases and J lost 4 bases. The CDR3: CASSQLGLAGGRSDTQYF. The CDR3 coding sequence is TGTGCCAGCAGCCAGTTGGGACTAGCGGGGGGCAGGTCAGATACGCAGTATTTT.

The chain joins TRBV7-3 to TRBJ2-2, with D possibly matching TRBD2 (6 bases). CDR1 is SGHTA and CDR2 is FQGTGA in the germline V gene. Trimming removed 5 bases from V and 0 bases from J, with 19 bases in between. The CDR3 is 18 residues long. The CDR3 coding sequence is TGTGCCAGCAGCAAGCGGGCGGTCGCCAATTCGAACACCGGGGAGCTGTTTTTT. Amino acid sequence: CASSKRAVANSNTGELFF.

The chain carries TRBV7-6 and TRBJ2-1; TRBD1 aligns across 8 bases. With V trimmed by 5 bases and J by 6 bases, 9 bases remained unmatched. The CDR3 loop spans 15 amino acids. CDR1 SGHVS and CDR2 FNYEAQ come from the germline V gene. The CDR3 protein is CASSSRTGSGNEQFF. In nucleotides, the CDR3 is TGTGCCAGCAGCAGTCGGACAGGGTCAGGCAATGAGCAGTTCTTC.

Notes on this clone: A junction end diverges from the germline sequence, so it may reflect a read error. The V gene is TRBV2, the J gene TRBJ2-3, with D possibly TRBD1 on 6 matching bases. The CDR3 spans 11 residues. Germline V lookup: CDR1 SNHLY, CDR2 FYNNEI. CDR3: CAGQRTDTQYF. The CDR3 DNA sequence: TGCGCAGGACAGCGCACAGATACGCAGTATTTT.

The rearrangement joins TRBV10-1 to TRBJ2-5; possible D gene TRBD1, 6 bases. The CDR3 spans 15 residues. V was cut by 6 bases and J by 0 bases, with 14 bases left in between. Germline CDR1 is WNHNN and CDR2 is SYGVQD (reference sequence). DNA of the CDR3: TGCGCCAGCAGCAACAGGGACATAGACCAAGAGACCCAGTACTTC. Protein sequence: CASSNRDIDQETQYF.

This chain links TRBV15 with TRBJ2-2; no reliable D call. This CDR3 contains 15 residues. The V gene's germline CDR1 is LNHNV and CDR2 YYDKDF (reference sequence). V shed 0 bases and J shed 5 bases, with 10 bases lying between them. CDR3 in amino acids: CATSRDRSQTGELFF. The CDR3 DNA reads TGTGCCACCAGCAGAGATCGGTCCCAAACCGGGGAGCTGTTTTTT.

The V and J genes are TRBV4-3 and TRBJ1-1, with TRBD1 matching over 8 bases. The length of the CDR3 is 15 residues. Germline values: CDR1 LGHNA, CDR2 YSLEER. Losses at the gene ends were 7 bases for V and 0 bases for J; bases not matched to a gene: 7. CDR3: CASKGQALMNTEAFF. CDR3 in DNA: TGCGCCAGCAAGGGACAGGCTCTCATGAACACTGAAGCTTTCTTT.

This chain uses TRBV27 with TRBJ2-1, with 11 bases lining up with TRBD2. This CDR3 region has 18 residues. J gave up 1 base and V 6 bases, and 11 bases lay outside the gene matches. Germline assignment: CDR1 MNHEY and CDR2 SMNVEV (reference sequence). The chain's CDR3 is CASSKYLAGGGSYNEQFF. DNA for the CDR3: TGTGCCAGCAGCAAATATCTAGCGGGAGGAGGATCCTACAATGAGCAGTTCTTC.

The rearrangement links TRBV30 to TRBJ1-1, with D perhaps TRBD1 (5 bases). Trimming removed 2 bases at V and 5 bases at J, with 6 bases between. Germline V gene sequence: CDR1 GTSNPN, CDR2 SVGIG (reference sequence). This CDR3 spans 11 amino acids. The CDR3, as DNA: TGTGCCTGGAGTAGGGGAACTGAAGCTTTCTTT. This gives the protein CAWSRGTEAFF.